These T cell receptor beta chains were read from a single sample in a study of blood T cell repertoires in COVID-19. Sequencing used immunoSEQ multiplex PCR; TCRdb keeps in-frame clones, though not all of them. The repertoire holds roughly 110,000 clones, with over 55% as singletons. The sample comprised peripheral blood. These receptors came from a human donor with acute or convalescent COVID-19. The donor label of this sample is uncertain. Each CDR3 is given with its conserved first and last residue. A D gene is named only where the DNA matches it firmly. Clone sizes are given selectively: once, few, many, or a class where the clone is expanded.

clone size	J gene	V gene	D gene	CDR3 protein	CDR3 DNA
-	TRBJ1-3	TRBV19	-	CASSSDFGLGNTIYF	TGTGCCAGTAGCAGCGATTTCGGACTAGGAAACACCATATATTTT
-	TRBJ2-3	TRBV11-2	TRBD2	CASSFRGGSTDTQYF	TGTGCCAGCAGCTTCCGGGGGGGCAGCACAGATACGCAGTATTTT
-	TRBJ1-5	TRBV27	-	CASSPRGVGLNQPQHF	TGTGCCAGCAGTCCCCGGGGGGTGGGGCTAAATCAGCCCCAGCATTTT
-	TRBJ1-5	TRBV12-5	TRBD1	CASADRAYSNQPQHF	TGTGCTAGTGCTGACAGGGCGTACAGCAATCAGCCCCAGCATTTT
-	TRBJ2-5	TRBV18	-	CASSVVGGAYQETQYF	TGTGCTAGCTCGGTCGTAGGGGGGGCGTACCAAGAGACCCAGTACTTC
few	TRBJ1-1	TRBV3-1/TRBV3-2	-	CASSLGVAEAFF	TGTGCCAGCAGTTTAGGGGTTGCTGAAGCTTTCTTT
few	TRBJ2-2	TRBV9	-	CASSSGAGAGELFF	TGTGCCAGCAGCTCCGGGGCAGGGGCCGGGGAGCTGTTTTTT
-	TRBJ2-3	TRBV13	TRBD2	CASSLKAGAGTDTQYF	TGTGCCAGCAGCTTAAAAGCGGGGGCTGGCACAGATACGCAGTATTTT
-	TRBJ1-1	TRBV18	-	CASLYGVNTEAFF	TGTGCCAGCCTTTACGGTGTGAACACTGAAGCTTTCTTT
-	TRBJ2-5	TRBV24-1	-	CATSEGSSETQYF	TGTGCCACCAGTGAAGGGAGTTCGGAGACCCAGTACTTC
-	TRBJ2-2	TRBV2	TRBD1	CASTQDRVVLYGELFF	TGTGCCAGCACCCAGGACAGGGTTGTGTTGTACGGGGAGCTGTTTTTT
-	TRBJ2-2	TRBV21-1	-	CASSTAGENTGELFF	TGTGCCAGCAGCACTGCGGGGGAAAACACCGGGGAGCTGTTTTTT
-	TRBJ1-4	TRBV2	-	CASMRGSNEKLFF	TGTGCCAGCATGCGGGGCAGTAATGAAAAACTGTTTTTT
once	TRBJ1-2	TRBV12-3/TRBV12-4	-	CASSPGQKLGYTF	TGTGCCAGCAGTCCCGGACAGAAACTAGGCTACACCTTC
-	TRBJ1-1	TRBV19	TRBD1	CASSILTGGSDTEAFF	TGTGCCAGTAGTATCCTGACAGGGGGATCGGACACTGAAGCTTTCTTT
-	TRBJ2-3	TRBV5-1	TRBD2	CASSLAGGPTDTQYF	TGCGCCAGCAGCTTGGCGGGGGGGCCGACAGATACGCAGTATTTT
-	TRBJ2-1	TRBV13	-	CASSLEAEQFF	TGTGCCAGCAGCTTAGAAGCTGAGCAGTTCTTC
-	TRBJ1-2	TRBV6-4	-	CASSDRGGRVYGYTF	TGTGCCAGCAGTGACCGGGGGGGTCGCGTCTATGGCTACACCTTC
once	TRBJ2-1	TRBV21-1	-	CASSNQRVKKIDEHVNEQFF	TGTGCCAGCAGCAACCAGCGGGTGAAAAAGATCGATGAACACGTGAATGAGCAGTTCTTC
-	TRBJ2-1	TRBV4-2	-	CASSLRPVTANEQFF	TGTGCCAGCAGCCTACGTCCGGTTACAGCCAATGAGCAGTTCTTC
-	TRBJ2-2	TRBV9	-	CASSAGVNAGELFF	TGTGCCAGCAGCGCAGGGGTCAACGCCGGGGAGCTGTTTTTT
few	TRBJ1-3	TRBV3-1/TRBV3-2	-	CASSPRPSSGNTIYF	TGTGCCAGCAGCCCTCGGCCTAGCTCTGGAAACACCATATATTTT
-	TRBJ1-5	TRBV28	TRBD1	CASSSGQGVLYQHF	TGTGCCAGCAGTTCGGGACAGGGGGTCCTCTACCAGCATTTT
-	TRBJ1-6	TRBV10-2	-	CASSEYGVSGQALHF	TGCGCCAGCAGTGAGTATGGAGTAAGCGGGCAGGCCCTCCACTTT
once	TRBJ1-6	TRBV5-1	-	CASSLVGREGSPLHF	TGCGCCAGCAGCTTGGTCGGCAGGGAAGGTTCACCCCTCCACTTT
-	TRBJ1-1	TRBV30	-	CAWSKTIPGSLGTEAFF	TGTGCCTGGAGTAAGACAATTCCCGGCAGCCTGGGCACTGAAGCTTTCTTT
-	TRBJ1-2	TRBV6-1	-	CASSEAGSRGYGYTF	TGTGCCAGCAGTGAAGCGGGTTCACGAGGGTATGGCTACACCTTC
-	TRBJ1-6	TRBV2	-	CASSEGRVYSPLHF	TGTGCCAGCAGTGAGGGCAGGGTGTATTCACCCCTCCACTTT
-	TRBJ1-4	TRBV7-9	TRBD1	CASSRQGRKLFF	TGTGCCAGCAGCCGACAGGGCCGAAAACTGTTTTTT
-	TRBJ2-3	TRBV7-9	TRBD2	CASSLLAGGRDTQYF	TGTGCCAGCAGCTTACTAGCGGGGGGGCGCGATACGCAGTATTTT
-	TRBJ1-6	TRBV5-4	-	CASSPTAQGYNSPLHF	TGTGCCAGCAGCCCAACGGCACAGGGCTATAATTCACCCCTCCACTTT
-	TRBJ2-1	TRBV5-1	-	CASSDSYNEQFF	TGCGCCAGCAGTGACAGCTACAATGAGCAGTTCTTC
-	TRBJ1-6	TRBV27	TRBD1	CASSPTRGQRHYNSPLHF	TGTGCCAGCAGTCCTACACGGGGACAGAGACACTATAATTCACCCCTCCACTTT
-	TRBJ2-2	TRBV11-2	-	CASSQRVWPSTGELFF	TGTGCCAGCAGCCAGAGGGTGTGGCCAAGCACCGGGGAGCTGTTTTTT
once	TRBJ2-3	TRBV2	TRBD1	CASLPPGQGARGTDTQYF	TGTGCCAGCTTACCCCCGGGACAGGGGGCGCGAGGCACAGATACGCAGTATTTT
-	TRBJ2-4	TRBV14	-	CASSRTREAKNIQYF	TGTGCCAGCAGCCGTACTAGGGAGGCCAAAAACATTCAGTACTTC
-	TRBJ2-2	TRBV19	-	CASSPRQVPGELFF	TGTGCCAGTAGTCCGAGACAGGTCCCCGGGGAGCTGTTTTTT
-	TRBJ2-3	TRBV24-1	TRBD1	CATSDLRTGEADTQYF	TGTGCCACCAGTGATTTGAGGACAGGGGAAGCAGATACGCAGTATTTT
once	TRBJ1-5	TRBV24-1	-	CATSEEQGKAQHF	TGTGCCACCAGTGAGGAACAGGGTAAGGCCCAGCATTTT
once	TRBJ2-2	TRBV9	TRBD1	CASSHRGIGELFF	TGTGCCAGCAGCCACAGGGGGATCGGGGAGCTGTTTTTT
-	TRBJ2-5	TRBV19	-	CASTDTTSETQYF	TGTGCCAGTACCGACACCACGAGCGAGACCCAGTACTTC
-	TRBJ2-6	TRBV14	TRBD1	CASSRDRGPFSGANVLTF	TGTGCCAGCAGCCGAGACAGGGGGCCGTTCTCTGGGGCCAACGTCCTGACTTTC
-	TRBJ2-7	TRBV5-8	-	CASSLATGSFGEQYF	TGTGCCAGCAGCTTGGCGACAGGTTCTTTCGGCGAGCAGTACTTC
few	TRBJ2-3	TRBV7-9	TRBD1	CASSASGGFADTQYF	TGTGCCAGCAGCGCCTCAGGGGGTTTCGCAGATACGCAGTATTTT
-	TRBJ1-2	TRBV18	TRBD1	CASSLLLGQGDYGYTF	TGTGCCAGCTCACTTCTCTTAGGACAGGGGGACTATGGCTACACCTTC
-	TRBJ1-2	TRBV6-2/TRBV6-3	-	CASSRPPGPSGGYTF	TGTGCCAGCAGCCGACCCCCAGGGCCGTCTGGTGGCTACACCTTC
-	TRBJ2-5	TRBV29-1	-	CSAQRGAGSETQYF	TGCAGCGCCCAAAGGGGTGCGGGGTCAGAGACCCAGTACTTC